Included here is one T cell receptor beta chain sequence, with context. As yet, its antigen is unknown. This entry is derived from a study of T cell responses to AZD1222 COVID-19 vaccine. On the study more broadly: Doses given second, at about 4 or about 12 weeks, were pooled. General observations from the study: A mostly white British donor set with more females was recruited, and clonal diversity was possibly underestimated. Only a handful of AZD1222 recipients, five to seven in all, had baseline seropositivity. Repertoire sampling was restricted to post-peak T cell response timepoints.

The CDR3 totals 16 residues. Germline V gene sequence: CDR1 LNHDA, CDR2 SQIVND (reference sequence). Trimming removed 4 bases from V and 0 bases from J, with 12 bases in between. Method: immunoSEQ multiplex PCR; TCRdb's copy keeps in-frame clones and lacks some. The data show 150,000 to 200,000 clones, roughly 86% seen once. This clonotype was sampled from an adult in good health. This chain links TRBV19 with TRBJ1-4; possible D gene TRBD1, 5 bases. This material consisted of peripheral blood, taken on day 0 of AZD1222 vaccination. The CDR3 DNA reads as TGTGCCAGTAGTACCCGACGGGGACCAACTAATGAAAAACTGTTTTTT. It translates to CASSTRRGPTNEKLFF.